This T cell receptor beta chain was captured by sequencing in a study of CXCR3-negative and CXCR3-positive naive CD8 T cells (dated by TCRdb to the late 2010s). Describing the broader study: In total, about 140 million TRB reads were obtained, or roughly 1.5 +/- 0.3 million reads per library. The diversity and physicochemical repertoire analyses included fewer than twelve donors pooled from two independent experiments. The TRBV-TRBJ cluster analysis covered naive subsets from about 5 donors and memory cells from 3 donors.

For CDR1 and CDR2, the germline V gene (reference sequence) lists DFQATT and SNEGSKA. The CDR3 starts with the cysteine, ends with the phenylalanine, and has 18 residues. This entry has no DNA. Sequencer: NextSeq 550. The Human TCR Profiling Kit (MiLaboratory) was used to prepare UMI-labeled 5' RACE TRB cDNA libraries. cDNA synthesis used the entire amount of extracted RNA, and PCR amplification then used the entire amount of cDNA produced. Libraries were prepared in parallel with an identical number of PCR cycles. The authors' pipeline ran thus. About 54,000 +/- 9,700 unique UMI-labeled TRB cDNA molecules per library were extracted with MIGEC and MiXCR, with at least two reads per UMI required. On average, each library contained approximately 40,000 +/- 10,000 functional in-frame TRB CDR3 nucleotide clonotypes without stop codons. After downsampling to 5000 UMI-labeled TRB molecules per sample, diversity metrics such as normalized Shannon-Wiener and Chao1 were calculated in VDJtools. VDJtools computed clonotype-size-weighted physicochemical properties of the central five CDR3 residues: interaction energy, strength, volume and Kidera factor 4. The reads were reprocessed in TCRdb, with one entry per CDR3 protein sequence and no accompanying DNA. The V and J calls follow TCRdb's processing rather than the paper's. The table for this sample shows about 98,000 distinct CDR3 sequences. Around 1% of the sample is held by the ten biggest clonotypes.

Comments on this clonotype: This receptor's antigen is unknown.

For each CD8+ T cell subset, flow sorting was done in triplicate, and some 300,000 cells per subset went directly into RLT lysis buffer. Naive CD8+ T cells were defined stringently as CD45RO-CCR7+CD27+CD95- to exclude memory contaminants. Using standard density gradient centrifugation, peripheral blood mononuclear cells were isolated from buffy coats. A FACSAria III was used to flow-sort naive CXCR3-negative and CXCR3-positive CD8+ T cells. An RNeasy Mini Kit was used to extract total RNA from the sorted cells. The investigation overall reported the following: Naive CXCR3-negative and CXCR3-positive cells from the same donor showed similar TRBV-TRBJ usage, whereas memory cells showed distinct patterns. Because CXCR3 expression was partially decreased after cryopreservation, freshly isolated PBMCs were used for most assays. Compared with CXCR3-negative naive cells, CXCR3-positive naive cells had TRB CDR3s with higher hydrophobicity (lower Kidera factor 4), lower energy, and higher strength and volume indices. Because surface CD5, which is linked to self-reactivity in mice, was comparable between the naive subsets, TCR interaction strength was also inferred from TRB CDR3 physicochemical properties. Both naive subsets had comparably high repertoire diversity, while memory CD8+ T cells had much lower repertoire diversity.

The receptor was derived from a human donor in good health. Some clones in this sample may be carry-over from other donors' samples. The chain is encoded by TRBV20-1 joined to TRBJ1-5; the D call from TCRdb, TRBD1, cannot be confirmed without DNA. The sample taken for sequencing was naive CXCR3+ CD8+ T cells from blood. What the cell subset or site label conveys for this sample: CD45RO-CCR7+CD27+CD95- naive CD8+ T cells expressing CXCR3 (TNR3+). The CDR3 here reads CSARDGEGARTWAQPQHF.